Presented here are 15 T cell receptor beta chains from one specimen sequenced in a study of T-cell reconstitution after alpha-beta-depleted transplantation in children. Unique molecular identifiers were incorporated into the prepared TCRbeta library. One entry per CDR3 protein results from TCRdb running MiXCR on the PCR reads. The sample consists of roughly 220,000 distinct CDR3 sequences, about 11% of them appearing once. This sample comprised PBMCs from the stem cell graft donor, obtained from the stem cell graft. These receptor sequences come from a human donor who donated a stem cell graft to a child with acute lymphoblastic leukemia.

This clonotype was counted ten times or more. The chain combines TRBV4-3 with TRBJ2-1, with TRBD2 identical over 11 bases. CDR3 length: 17 residues. Germline CDR1 LGHNA, CDR2 YSLEER. Trimming cost V 3 bases and J 7 bases; bases outside gene matches: 11. Here the CDR3 reads CASSHFTGTSGRNEQFF. The DNA for the CDR3 is TGCGCCAGCAGCCACTTCACCGGGACTAGCGGCCGTAATGAGCAGTTCTTC.

This chain joins TRBV18 and TRBJ1-1; no definite D call. Between the trimmed V and J ends, which lost 2 bases and 1 base, there was a span of 5 bases. This CDR3 spans 13 amino acids. In germline, CDR1 is KGHSH, CDR2 LQKENI. The chain's CDR3 is CASSPEQNTEAFF. As DNA, the CDR3 is TGTGCCAGCTCACCAGAACAGAACACTGAAGCTTTCTTT.

This clonotype appeared many times. This rearrangement joins TRBV3-1 to TRBJ1-1, with D unresolved. Germline CDR1 is LGHDT and CDR2 is YNNKEL (reference sequence). This CDR3 has 13 amino acids. V was trimmed by 0 bases and J by 6 bases, leaving 8 bases between them. CDR3 in amino acids: CASSQDLTSEAFF. In DNA, the CDR3 is TGTGCCAGCAGCCAAGATTTGACCTCTGAAGCTTTCTTT.

This clonotype showed up many times. This chain connects TRBV9 to TRBJ2-4; D gene uncertain. The CDR3 runs 16 residues. The V gene's germline CDR1 is SGDLS and CDR2 YYNGEE. V shed 0 bases and J shed 1 base, with 11 bases lying between them. This chain's CDR3 is CASSVEVGSAKNIQYF. As DNA, the CDR3 is TGTGCCAGCAGCGTAGAGGTGGGAAGCGCCAAAAACATTCAGTACTTC.

To note about this clonotype: This could be a read error, since a much larger clone is one nucleotide away. This rearrangement joins TRBV6-1 to TRBJ1-1; D unclear. Deletions cut 3 bases from V and 10 bases from J, with 9 bases between. Per the germline V gene, CDR1 is MNHNS and CDR2 is SASEGT. The CDR3 spans 11 residues. CDR3 region: CASSESWGAFF. In DNA, the CDR3 is TGTGCCAGCAGTGAGTCCTGGGGAGCTTTCTTT.

This clonotype was found a few times. This sequence joins TRBV18 and TRBJ1-1; D perhaps matches TRBD1 (5 bases). V dropped 2 bases and J dropped 5 bases, with 15 bases sitting between them. CDR3 length: 15 amino acids. CDR1 KGHSH and CDR2 LQKENI come from the germline V gene. CDR3 in amino acids: CASSPFLSGWTEAFF. CDR3 bases: TGTGCCAGCTCACCATTTTTATCAGGGTGGACTGAAGCTTTCTTT.

V usage is TRBV29-1 and J usage is TRBJ2-1; D is undetermined. The CDR3 consists of 14 residues. Trimming stripped 3 bases from V and 6 bases from J, with 15 bases between. CDR1 SQVTM and CDR2 ANQGSEA come from the germline V gene. The CDR3 is CSVDGESPGNEQFF. The CDR3 bases are TGCAGCGTTGATGGCGAGTCCCCAGGCAATGAGCAGTTCTTC.

Worth noting for this clonotype: A much bigger clone sits one base away, suggesting this may be a read error. The rearrangement uses TRBV28 and TRBJ2-4; the D gene could be TRBD1 or TRBD2 (5 bases each). The CDR3 contains 16 residues. Germline V CDR1 and CDR2: MDHEN, SYDVKM. This chain's CDR3 is CASSLWDGLAKNIQYF. CDR3 sequence (DNA): TGTGCCAGCAGTCTATGGGACGGCCTAGCCAAAAACATTCAGTACTTC. Based on the CDR3 plus reference TRBV28 and TRBJ2-4, the full variable domain is DVKVTQSSRYLVKRTGEKVFLECVQDMDHENMFWYRQDPGLGLRLIYFSYDVKMKEKGDIPEGYSVSREKKERFSLILESASTNQTSMYLCASSLWDGLAKNIQYFGAGTRLSVL.

The chain links TRBV21-1 to TRBJ2-7; TRBD2, the D gene given by the table, was not confirmed from the DNA. TRBV21-1 is designated a pseudogene. This CDR3 spans 17 amino acids. The chain's CDR3 is CASSKVSRAAVVSEQYF. CDR3 bases: TGTGCCAGCAGCAAAGTTAGCCGGGCTGCGGTGGTTTCCGAGCAGTACTTC.

This clonotype was found many times. The V and J genes are TRBV20-1 and TRBJ2-1, with 7 bases aligning to TRBD2. The CDR3 runs to 13 residues. The ends lost 6 bases at V and 9 bases at J; junction bases unmatched: 11. Per germline, CDR1 DFQATT and CDR2 SNEGSKA (reference sequence). The CDR3 DNA follows: TGCAGTGCCTTATGGCGGGGGAGGGGTGAGCAGTTCTTC. Protein product: CSALWRGRGEQFF.

This clonotype was observed many times. The V call is TRBV12-3 or TRBV12-4, the J call TRBJ2-7; the D call may be TRBD1 or TRBD2 (5 bases each). V was pared by 6 bases and J by 0 bases, with 9 bases between. The CDR3 totals 13 residues. CDR3 sequence (DNA): TGTGCCAGCAGGAGGGGCTCCTCCTACGAGCAGTACTTC. Amino acid sequence: CASRRGSSYEQYF.

This clonotype showed up many times. V and J are TRBV7-9 and TRBJ2-1; 8 bases align to TRBD2. CDR3 size: 15 residues. The ends lost 5 bases at V and 2 bases at J; junction bases unmatched: 5. Germline CDR1 and CDR2: SEHNR and FQNEAQ (reference sequence). The chain's CDR3 is CASSNGTRAYNEQFF. DNA of the CDR3: TGTGCCAGCAGCAACGGGACTAGAGCCTACAATGAGCAGTTCTTC.

This clonotype was recorded many times. The chain combines TRBV20-1 with TRBJ1-5, with D maybe TRBD1 (5 bases). This CDR3 contains 13 residues. V was pared by 6 bases and J by 5 bases, with 14 bases between. CDR1 is DFQATT and CDR2 is SNEGSKA in the germline V gene (reference sequence). CDR3 DNA: TGCAGTGCGAAGGGACTACCCTATCAGCCCCAGCATTTT. Translation gives CSAKGLPYQPQHF.

This clonotype was seen ten or more times. For the CDR3, the DNA is TGCAGTGCCGCGGCTAGCGGGGGGATCGCAGATACGCAGTATTTT. Translation gives CSAAASGGIADTQYF. The rearrangement joins TRBV20-1 to TRBJ2-3; the match to TRBD2 covers 11 bases. After removal of 6 bases from V and 4 bases from J, the junction contained 9 bases not matched to a gene. The germline V gene encodes CDR1 DFQATT and CDR2 SNEGSKA (reference sequence). This CDR3 has 15 amino acids.

This clonotype was seen more than once but under ten times. The V call is TRBV15, the J call TRBJ2-1; D unclear. Germline lookup yields CDR1 LNHNV and CDR2 YYDKDF (reference sequence). The CDR3 has 15 residues. Deletions cut 0 bases from V and 3 bases from J, with 9 bases between. The CDR3 reads CATSRDPDGYNEQFF. CDR3 DNA sequence: TGTGCCACCAGCAGAGATCCCGACGGCTACAATGAGCAGTTCTTC. The full variable domain, in which reference TRBV15 and TRBJ2-1 provide the parts outside the CDR3, is DAMVIQNPRYQVTQFGKPVTLSCSQTLNHNVMYWYQQKSSQAPKLLFHYYDKDFNNEADTPDNFQSRRPNTSFCFLDIRSPGLGDTAMYLCATSRDPDGYNEQFFGPGTRLTVL.